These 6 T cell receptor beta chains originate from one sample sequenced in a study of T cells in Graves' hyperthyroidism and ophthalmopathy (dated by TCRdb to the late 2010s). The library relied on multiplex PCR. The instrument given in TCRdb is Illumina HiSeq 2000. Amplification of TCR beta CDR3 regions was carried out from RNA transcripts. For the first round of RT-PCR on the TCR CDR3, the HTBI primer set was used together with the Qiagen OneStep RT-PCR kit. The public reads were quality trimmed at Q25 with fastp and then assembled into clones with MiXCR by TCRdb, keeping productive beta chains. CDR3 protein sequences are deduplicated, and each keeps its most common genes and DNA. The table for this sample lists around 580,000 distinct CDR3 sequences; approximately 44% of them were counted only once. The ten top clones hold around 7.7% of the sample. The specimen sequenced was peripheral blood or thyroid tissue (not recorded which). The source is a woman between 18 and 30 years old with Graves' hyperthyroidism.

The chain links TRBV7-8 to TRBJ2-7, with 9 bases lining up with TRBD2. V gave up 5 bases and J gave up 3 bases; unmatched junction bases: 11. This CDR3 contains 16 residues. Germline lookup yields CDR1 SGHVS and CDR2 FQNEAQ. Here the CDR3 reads CASSAELAGTFYEQYF. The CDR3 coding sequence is TGTGCCAGCAGCGCAGAGCTAGCGGGAACTTTCTACGAGCAGTACTTC.

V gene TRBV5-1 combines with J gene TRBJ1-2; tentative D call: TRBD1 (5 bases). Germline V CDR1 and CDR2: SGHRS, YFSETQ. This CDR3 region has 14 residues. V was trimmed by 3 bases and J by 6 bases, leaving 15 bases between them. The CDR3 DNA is TGCGCCAGCAGCTCGCAGGGCCGACGGGATGGCTACACCTTC. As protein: CASSSQGRRDGYTF.

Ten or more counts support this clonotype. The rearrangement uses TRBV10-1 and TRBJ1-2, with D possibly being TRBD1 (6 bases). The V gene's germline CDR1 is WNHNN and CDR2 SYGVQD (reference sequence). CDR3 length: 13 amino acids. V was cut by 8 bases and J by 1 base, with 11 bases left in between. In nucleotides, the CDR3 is TGCGCCAGCCGAACAGGGAATAACTATGGCTACACCTTC. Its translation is CASRTGNNYGYTF.

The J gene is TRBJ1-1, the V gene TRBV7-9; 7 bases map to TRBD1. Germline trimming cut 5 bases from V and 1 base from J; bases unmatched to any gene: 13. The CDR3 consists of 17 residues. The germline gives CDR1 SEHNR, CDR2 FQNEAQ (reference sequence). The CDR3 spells CASSRPQGDTKNTEAFF. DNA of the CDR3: TGTGCCAGCAGCCGACCGCAGGGGGACACAAAGAACACTGAAGCTTTCTTT.

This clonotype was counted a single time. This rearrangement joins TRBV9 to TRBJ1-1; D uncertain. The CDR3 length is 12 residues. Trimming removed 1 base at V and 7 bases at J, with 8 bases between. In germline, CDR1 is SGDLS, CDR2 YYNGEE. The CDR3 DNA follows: TGTGCCAGCAGCGTATTAGGATTTGAAGCTTTCTTT. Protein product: CASSVLGFEAFF.

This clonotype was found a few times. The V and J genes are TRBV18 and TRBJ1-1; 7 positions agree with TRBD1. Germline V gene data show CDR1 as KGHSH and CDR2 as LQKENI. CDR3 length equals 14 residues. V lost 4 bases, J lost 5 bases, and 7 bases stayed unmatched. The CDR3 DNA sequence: TGTGCCAGCTCACAACGACAGGGACCGACTGAAGCTTTCTTT. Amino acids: CASSQRQGPTEAFF.